This is a list of T cell receptor beta chains from one sample in a study of graft-versus-host responses after intestinal transplantation. Libraries were prepared by immunoSEQ multiplex PCR; TCRdb keeps only in-frame clonotypes and omits some of them. This table holds over 20,000 clones, over 80% found once. This specimen was PBMCs, taken 262 days after intestinal transplant. These receptors all come from a human patient who received an intestinal transplant, so some T cells may come from the graft donor. CDR3s leave out the opening cysteine and the closing phenylalanine or tryptophan. Fields, in order: V gene, CDR3 length, J gene, CDR3 protein.

TRBV7-9	17	TRBJ2-3	ASSPSILTRPLGGDTQY
TRBV10-1	17	TRBJ1-2	ASSESGIGVGPCNYGYT
TRBV5-6	13	TRBJ2-5	ASSWGQGNQETQY
TRBV10-1	13	TRBJ2-2	ASSDGQGGTGELF
TRBV2	10	TRBJ2-5	ASSGYQETQY
TRBV19	13	TRBJ2-1	ASSIQRSSYNEQF
TRBV9	15	TRBJ2-5	ASSASPISGRTETQY
TRBV28	13	TRBJ1-4	ASSSLGQGDEKLF
TRBV6-5	11	TRBJ1-2	ASSYGTFYGYT
TRBV7-8	13	TRBJ1-2	ASSLAWDRNYGYT
TRBV28	13	TRBJ1-5	ASSPPDPAEVPQH
TRBV2	11	TRBJ2-1	ASSVIWGDEQF
TRBV5-1	14	TRBJ2-7	ASSTRTSGSSYEQY
TRBV19	11	TRBJ2-3	ASSDGQTDTQY
TRBV12-5	13	TRBJ2-5	ASGFGVSVRETQY
TRBV5-1	15	TRBJ2-7	ASSLDPKRPFSYEQY
TRBV6-4	15	TRBJ1-5	ASSDSGSLNSNQPQH
TRBV27	12	TRBJ2-7	ASSLSSGHYEQY
TRBV27	13	TRBJ2-7	ASSYSTSGSYEQY
TRBV15	13	TRBJ2-5	ATRAQAEYQETQY
TRBV6-5	10	TRBJ2-7	ASSRTNYEQY
TRBV27	11	TRBJ2-7	ASSLGQPYEQY
TRBV5-4	10	TRBJ2-3	ASSPTGDTQY
TRBV28	12	TRBJ2-7	ASTLGQGTYEQY
TRBV11-2	10	TRBJ1-2	ASSLAGAGYT
TRBV5-6	12	TRBJ2-4	ASSGQGVENIQY
TRBV30	11	TRBJ1-1	AWSVLGTGEAF
TRBV27	14	TRBJ2-4	ASSLPLALAKNIQY
TRBV6-1	12	TRBJ2-2	ASVYTVNTGELF
TRBV7-5	12	.	VRSLGDRAYEQY
TRBV4-1	13	TRBJ2-5	ASSQDERERETQY
TRBV2	12	TRBJ1-2	ASSETSGMYGYT
TRBV10-1	13	TRBJ2-7	ASSEGVGTPYEQY
TRBV13	12	TRBJ2-3	ASRGGSGPDTQY
TRBV29-1	10	TRBJ2-7	SARTGGGEQY
TRBV4-2	9	TRBJ2-7	ASSLGSEQY
TRBV28	13	TRBJ2-7	ASSLVGLLTYEQY
TRBV9	13	TRBJ2-1	ASSASGRGINEQF
TRBV7-8	13	TRBJ2-1	ASSSVAGLYNEQF
TRBV5-1	11	TRBJ2-7	ASSSIGGYEQY
TRBV4-1	13	TRBJ2-1	ASSQGPSSYNEQF